This TCR beta chain was retrieved from a study of blood T cells in healthy people across ages. This clonotype occurred a few times. Alongside a J-beta primer mix, a sample-barcoded 5' primer served in a second PCR lasting about 6 to 11 cycles. Samples each returned at least 2.5 million CDR3-containing paired-end reads. TCRdb processed the 5' RACE reads anew with MiXCR; each CDR3 protein has one entry. Here the sample spans 750,000 to 850,000 distinct CDR3 sequences, approximately 25% being singletons. The data also belong to a second study, concerning T cells of mothers and their children. That work states: Three healthy Caucasian mothers and their six children donated. Each 15 ul cDNA reaction used roughly 1.4 ug RNA; all RNA was used. In related and unrelated pairs alike, thymic selection shapes TCR recombination output, with inherited differences minor.

The sequence came from a boy under 18 in good health. The material sequenced was blood.

In nucleotides, the CDR3 is TGTGCCAGCAGCCACGGGGGACTACAATCCTACGAGCAGTACTTC. Protein product: CASSHGGLQSYEQYF. This chain connects TRBV5-4 to TRBJ2-7; 7 bases map to TRBD2. This CDR3 is built from 15 residues. J lost 1 base, V lost 4 bases, and 8 bases had no gene match. From germline, CDR1 is SGHNT and CDR2 YYREEE (reference sequence).